Presented here are 31 T cell receptor beta chains from one specimen sequenced in a study of cytotoxic CD8 clonotypes in ibrutinib-treated CLL. Using immunoSEQ multiplex PCR, the repertoire was profiled, and TCRdb retains in-frame clones only, with some absent. The table records about 200,000 clones, around 72% of them present only once. The starting material was PBMCs, obtained after 24 months of ibrutinib treatment. The source of these receptors is a human donor with chronic lymphocytic leukemia.

This chain links TRBV18 with TRBJ2-7; 13 bases align to TRBD2. Germline V gene data show CDR1 as KGHSH and CDR2 as LQKENI. Trimming removed 5 bases from V and 4 bases from J; junction bases left unmatched: 5. This CDR3 has 15 amino acids. CDR3 in amino acids: CASSGPGLAGYEQYF. The CDR3 nucleotides read TGTGCCAGCTCAGGGCCGGGACTAGCGGGATACGAGCAGTACTTC.

Only a few counts were recorded for this clone. The rearrangement uses TRBV7-2 and TRBJ1-2, with D unclear. Germline V lookup: CDR1 SGHTA, CDR2 FQGNSA. This CDR3 region has 11 residues. Trimming took off 2 bases at V and 2 bases at J, with 0 bases between the two ends. The CDR3 spells CASSLNYGYTF. CDR3 sequence (DNA): TGTGCCAGCAGCTTAAACTATGGCTACACCTTC.

The chain has TRBV15 and TRBJ1-4, with 7 nucleotides matching TRBD1. Per germline, CDR1 LNHNV and CDR2 YYDKDF (reference sequence). The CDR3 is made up of 15 amino acids. Trimming took 2 bases from V and 8 from J; bases not matched to a gene: 8. The CDR3 DNA sequence: TGTGCCACCAGCAGAACTCTCAACAGGGGCGAAAAACTGTTTTTT. Encoded protein: CATSRTLNRGEKLFF. The variable domain in full, with the rest retrieved from reference TRBV15 and TRBJ1-4, is DAMVIQNPRYQVTQFGKPVTLSCSQTLNHNVMYWYQQKSSQAPKLLFHYYDKDFNNEADTPDNFQSRRPNTSFCFLDIRSPGLGDTAMYLCATSRTLNRGEKLFFGSGTQLSVL.

The chain joins TRBV28 to TRBJ1-2; a weak D match, TRBD1 (5 bases). Deletions cut 8 bases from V and 0 bases from J, with 13 bases between. In germline, CDR1 is MDHEN, CDR2 SYDVKM. The CDR3 has 14 amino acids. DNA of the CDR3: TGTGCCAGCCGTCCGGGGCAAACTAACTATGGCTACACCTTC. It encodes CASRPGQTNYGYTF.

V is TRBV9 and J is TRBJ2-1, with 9 bases identical to TRBD2. The CDR3 length is 16 residues. Unmatched junction bases numbered 6, after V lost 0 bases and J lost 5 bases. CDR1 is SGDLS, CDR2 YYNGEE, per germline. CDR3: CASSVGSSGIDNEQFF. CDR3 nucleotide sequence: TGTGCCAGCAGCGTAGGTTCTAGCGGGATAGACAATGAGCAGTTCTTC.

The V and J genes are TRBV11-3 and TRBJ2-3; TRBD2 might be the D (5 bases). With 0 bases removed from V and 4 bases from J, the gap between germline ends came to 11 bases. The CDR3 totals 15 residues. CDR1 is SGHNT, CDR2 YENEEA, per germline. CDR3 residues: CASSLEGSNPDTQYF. The CDR3 region has the DNA TGTGCCAGCAGCTTAGAGGGGAGTAACCCAGATACGCAGTATTTT.

The chain joins TRBV10-3 to TRBJ1-1; 8 nucleotides match TRBD1. Germline V CDR1 and CDR2: ENHRY, SYGVKD. This CDR3 has 14 amino acids. V lost 2 bases, J lost 4 bases, and 3 bases stayed unmatched. The CDR3 coding sequence is TGTGCCATCAGTGAGCCAGACAGGGGCACTGAAGCTTTCTTT. Protein product: CAISEPDRGTEAFF.

In this sample, this clone turned up once. This chain connects TRBV6-6 to TRBJ1-4, with 7 bases fitting TRBD1. This CDR3 is built from 16 residues. Unmatched junction bases numbered 15, after V lost 6 bases and J lost 8 bases. Germline V gene data show CDR1 as MNHNY and CDR2 as SVGAGI (reference sequence). The CDR3 is CASRPADGQASEKLFF. CDR3 nucleotide sequence: TGTGCCAGCAGACCCGCCGATGGACAGGCTTCCGAAAAACTGTTTTTT.

The sample holds one count of this clone. The CDR3 region has the DNA TGTGCCAGCAGTGAGACAGGGGAGAATCAGCCCCAGCATTTT. Its protein is CASSETGENQPQHF. The chain couples TRBV6-6 to TRBJ1-5; 8 nucleotides agree with TRBD1. Trimming removed 5 bases from V and 4 bases from J; junction bases left unmatched: 4. In germline, CDR1 is MNHNY, CDR2 SVGAGI (reference sequence). The CDR3 is 14 residues long.

The V call is TRBV18, the J call TRBJ2-3; the D is unclear. CDR1 is KGHSH and CDR2 is LQKENI in the germline V gene. Trimming took off 3 bases at V and 0 bases at J, with 10 bases between the two ends. The CDR3 runs to 15 residues. The CDR3 loop is CASSPRATSTDTQYF. The CDR3 nucleotides read TGTGCCAGCTCACCCCGGGCGACTAGCACAGATACGCAGTATTTT.

The J gene is TRBJ1-4, the V gene TRBV6-1, with a weak D call TRBD1 (5 bases). The V and J ends lost 6 bases and 8 bases respectively, with 13 bases between them. The germline CDR1 and CDR2 sequences are MNHNS and SASEGT. The CDR3 runs to 13 residues. CDR3 region: CASRRGVGEKLFF. The CDR3 DNA follows: TGTGCCAGCAGGAGGGGTGTAGGGGAAAAACTGTTTTTT.

The J gene is TRBJ1-5, the V gene TRBV6-1; 7 bases agree with TRBD1. The V gene end was trimmed by 6 bases and the J gene end by 6 bases; junction bases not matched to a gene: 11. CDR3 length equals 15 residues. Germline-derived CDR1 and CDR2 are MNHNS and SASEGT. The CDR3 spells CASSVDRAESQPQHF. In DNA, the CDR3 is TGTGCCAGCAGCGTAGACAGGGCCGAAAGTCAGCCCCAGCATTTT.

In this sample, this clone turned up once. This chain joins TRBV28 and TRBJ2-5; D is ambiguous. V was shortened by 3 bases and J by 5 bases, with 16 bases between the two germline ends. Germline loops: CDR1 MDHEN, CDR2 SYDVKM. CDR3 length equals 15 residues. The CDR3 bases are TGTGCCAGCAGTTTTCTCTCCAGGAATGTGGAGACCCAGTACTTC. It specifies CASSFLSRNVETQYF.

Written as DNA, the CDR3 is TGTGCCACCAGCGGGGGCTCTTACTATGGCTACACCTTC. This encodes CATSGGSYYGYTF. This rearrangement joins TRBV15 to TRBJ1-2, with D tentatively TRBD1 (6 bases). The CDR3 extends over 13 amino acids. Germline V lookup: CDR1 LNHNV, CDR2 YYDKDF (reference sequence). Trimming removed 5 bases from V and 3 bases from J, with 10 bases in between. Combining the CDR3 with reference TRBV15 and TRBJ1-2 gives the whole variable domain DAMVIQNPRYQVTQFGKPVTLSCSQTLNHNVMYWYQQKSSQAPKLLFHYYDKDFNNEADTPDNFQSRRPNTSFCFLDIRSPGLGDTAMYLCATSGGSYYGYTFGSGTRLTVV.

This chain joins TRBV13 and TRBJ2-7, with TRBD2 matching over 7 bases. The CDR3 length is 13 residues. Germline V gene sequence: CDR1 PRHDT, CDR2 FYEKMQ (reference sequence). V dropped 8 bases and J dropped 6; count of bases not matched to a gene: 10. The CDR3 nucleotides read TGTGCCAGCGGCCGAGCGGGGCTGGCCGAGCAGTACTTC. It translates to CASGRAGLAEQYF.

CDR3 region: CASSPPATGAYEQYF. The CDR3 region has the DNA TGTGCCAGCAGTCCTCCGGCGACAGGGGCCTACGAGCAGTACTTC. The chain recombines TRBV28 with TRBJ2-7, with 8 positions matching TRBD1. The CDR3 runs 15 residues. The ends lost 5 bases at V and 2 bases at J; junction bases unmatched: 8. Germline loops: CDR1 MDHEN, CDR2 SYDVKM.

This clone was recorded a few times. V is TRBV5-1 and J is TRBJ1-5, with D perhaps matching TRBD1 (5 bases). Germline CDR1 SGHRS, CDR2 YFSETQ. V lost 4 bases and J 4 bases, leaving 15 bases between the germline ends. The CDR3 runs 15 residues. CDR3 nucleotide sequence: TGCGCCAGCAGCCCGGTGGGGGAAGGGAATCAGCCCCAGCATTTT. This codes for CASSPVGEGNQPQHF.

V and J are TRBV5-1 and TRBJ1-5; 8 nucleotides align to TRBD1. V was clipped by 1 base and J by 6 bases; unmatched bases: 9. This CDR3 contains 16 residues. Looked up from germline, CDR1 is SGHRS and CDR2 is YFSETQ. Written as DNA, the CDR3 is TGCGCCAGCAGCTTGACCGGGACAGGTTTGGGTCAGCCCCAGCATTTT. Translated, it gives CASSLTGTGLGQPQHF.

This rearrangement joins TRBV4-3 to TRBJ2-1; the D is unclear. V lost 0 bases, J lost 8 bases, and 20 bases lay in between. This CDR3 region has 17 residues. CDR1 is LGHNA and CDR2 is YSLEER in the germline V gene. The CDR3 protein is CASSQDRRLLIVHEQFF. The CDR3 DNA sequence: TGCGCCAGCAGCCAAGATCGTCGACTCCTTATCGTCCATGAGCAGTTCTTC.

This chain joins TRBV25-1 and TRBJ2-1, with D perhaps TRBD1 (5 bases). This CDR3 is 13 amino acids long. The germline gives CDR1 MGHDK, CDR2 SYGVNS. Deletions cut 5 bases from V and 9 bases from J, with 14 bases between. This CDR3 reads CASSSRQGGEQFF. Here the CDR3 DNA reads TGTGCCAGCAGTTCGCGGCAGGGCGGTGAGCAGTTCTTC.

V is TRBV12-5 and J is TRBJ2-5; D is perhaps TRBD1 or TRBD2 (6 bases each). There are 15 residues in the CDR3. Germline V gene data show CDR1 as LGHNT and CDR2 as FRNRAP. V was pared by 0 bases and J by 5 bases, with 13 bases between. CDR3 nucleotides: TGTGCTAGTGGTTTGGTACTGGGGGGCAGCGAGACCCAGTACTTC. Protein: CASGLVLGGSETQYF.

This clone was counted between two and nine times. The chain has TRBV19 and TRBJ1-5; 7 positions match TRBD1. Germline CDR1 is LNHDA and CDR2 is SQIVND (reference sequence). CDR3 length equals 16 residues. Trimming took 1 base from V and 5 from J; bases not matched to a gene: 8. CDR3 DNA: TGTGCCAGTAGTATAGGGGACAGAACGTTCCATCAGCCCCAGCATTTT. Its protein product is CASSIGDRTFHQPQHF.

The rearrangement uses TRBV11-2 and TRBJ1-5; 7 nucleotides match TRBD1. Trimming at V came to 3 bases and at J to 4 bases, leaving 3 bases not matched to a gene. The CDR3 extends over 14 amino acids. CDR1 and CDR2 (germline): SGHAT, FQNNGV. The CDR3 protein is CASSFGQANQPQHF. As DNA, the CDR3 is TGTGCCAGCAGCTTCGGACAGGCGAATCAGCCCCAGCATTTT.

The rearrangement uses TRBV18 and TRBJ2-5; TRBD2 aligns across 7 bases. This CDR3 contains 14 residues. Trimming removed 5 bases from V and 1 base from J; junction bases left unmatched: 4. CDR1 and CDR2 from the germline V gene are KGHSH and LQKENI. This CDR3 reads CASSAGGGQETQYF. The CDR3 DNA follows: TGTGCCAGCTCAGCCGGCGGGGGCCAAGAGACCCAGTACTTC.

The chain links TRBV10-1 to TRBJ2-7; D remains unclear. Deletions cut 2 bases from V and 1 base from J, with 6 bases between. Germline assignment: CDR1 WNHNN and CDR2 SYGVQD (reference sequence). This CDR3 spans 13 amino acids. CDR3 protein: CASSEGYSYEQYF. CDR3 bases: TGCGCCAGCAGTGAGGGATATTCCTACGAGCAGTACTTC.

The chain recombines TRBV18 with TRBJ2-2; 7 bases map to TRBD1. V lost 4 bases to trimming and J lost 4 bases; unmatched junction nucleotides: 6. Germline CDR1 reads KGHSH; CDR2 reads LQKENI. This CDR3 is 15 amino acids long. Written as DNA, the CDR3 is TGTGCCAGCTCACGGTCGAGACAGGGCACCGGGGAGCTGTTTTTT. It is translated as CASSRSRQGTGELFF.

The gene calls are TRBV4-3 and TRBJ2-1; D gene unclear. The CDR3 covers 14 residues. Germline CDR1 LGHNA, CDR2 YSLEER. V gave up 4 bases and J gave up 8 bases, with 15 bases separating them. CDR3 region: CASSPTIARDEQFF. The CDR3 bases are TGCGCCAGCAGCCCCACCATAGCAAGGGATGAGCAGTTCTTC.

V is TRBV7-2 and J is TRBJ1-1, with D unclear. CDR3 length: 13 amino acids. V dropped 1 base and J dropped 7 bases, with 10 bases sitting between them. Germline CDR1 reads SGHTA; CDR2 reads FQGNSA. CDR3 coding DNA: TGTGCCAGCAGCTTAGTAGTTCGAATTGAAGCTTTCTTT. Translating gives CASSLVVRIEAFF.

This CDR3 is CASTMNGPYEPQHF. Written as DNA, the CDR3 is TGTGCCAGCACCATGAACGGGCCCTATGAGCCCCAGCATTTT. V and J are TRBV6-6 and TRBJ1-5, with D uncertain. Germline lookup yields CDR1 MNHNY and CDR2 SVGAGI (reference sequence). The CDR3 has 14 residues. Between the trimmed V and J ends, which lost 7 bases and 8 bases, there was a span of 18 bases.

The chain uses TRBV4-1 and TRBJ2-1; TRBD1 matches 10 bases. Germline V lookup: CDR1 MGHRA, CDR2 YSYEKL. The J segment lost 6 bases and the V segment lost 4 bases, leaving 6 bases of the junction unmatched. The CDR3 runs 15 residues. The CDR3 reads CASSRDRGRINEQFF. DNA for the CDR3: TGCGCCAGCAGCCGGGACAGGGGCCGAATCAATGAGCAGTTCTTC.

The chain combines TRBV11-2 with TRBJ2-7; perhaps TRBD1 as D (5 bases). CDR3 length: 16 amino acids. Per the germline V gene, CDR1 is SGHAT and CDR2 is FQNNGV. With 0 bases removed from V and 3 bases from J, the gap between germline ends came to 15 bases. The CDR3 is CASSLDIFGRVYEQYF. Written as DNA, the CDR3 is TGTGCCAGCAGCTTAGATATTTTCGGCAGGGTCTACGAGCAGTACTTC.